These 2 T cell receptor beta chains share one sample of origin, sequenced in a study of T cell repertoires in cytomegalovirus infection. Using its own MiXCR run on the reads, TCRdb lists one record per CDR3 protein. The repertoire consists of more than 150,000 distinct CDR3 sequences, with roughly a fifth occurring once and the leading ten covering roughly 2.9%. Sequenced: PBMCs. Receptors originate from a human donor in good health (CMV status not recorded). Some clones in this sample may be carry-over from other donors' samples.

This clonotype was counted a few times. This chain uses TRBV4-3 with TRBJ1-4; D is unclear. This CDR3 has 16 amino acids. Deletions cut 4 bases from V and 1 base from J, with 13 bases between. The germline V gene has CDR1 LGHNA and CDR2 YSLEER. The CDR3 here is CASSPLGSETNEKLFF. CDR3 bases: TGCGCCAGCAGCCCCCTGGGGAGCGAAACTAATGAAAAACTGTTTTTT.

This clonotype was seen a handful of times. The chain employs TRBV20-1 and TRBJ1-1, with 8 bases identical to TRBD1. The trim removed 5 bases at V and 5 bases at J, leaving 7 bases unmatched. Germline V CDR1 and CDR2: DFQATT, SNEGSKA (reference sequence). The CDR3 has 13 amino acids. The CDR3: CSASAGGWTEAFF. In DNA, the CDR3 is TGCAGTGCTTCTGCAGGGGGCTGGACTGAAGCTTTCTTT.